Below, one TCR beta chain is given with its context. The antigen it recognizes is unknown. Within one base of it there is no much larger clone, and no base qualities were kept. The donors were included in the validation cohort of 130 or so subjects, a group kept apart from the roughly 670-subject first cohort. CDR1 and CDR2 were assigned from the germline V gene as SGHDT and YYEEEE. CDR3 length: 16 amino acids, cysteine to phenylalanine. The CDR3 DNA has 48 bases and is translated from base 1. V and J lose 3 bases and 5 bases, and a span of 15 bases separates them. The record originates from a study of cytomegalovirus exposure and HLA in healthy donors (TCRdb year 2017). As for the study more broadly: A later analysis indicated that the 90 to 150 validation repertoires were generated on the platform also employed for the approximately 690 repertoires of the first cohort. Besides the first cohort of roughly 700 subjects, a separate validation cohort made up of over a hundred different subjects was used. The study aimed to test whether signatures of past pathogen exposure could be identified by cataloging public T cell receptors. To predict cytomegalovirus infection status, the study combined high-throughput TCR immunosequencing, statistical association of individual TCRs with disease status, and machine learning. General conclusions and limits of the study: Across donors, most TCR sequences were observed very rarely, whereas some public TCRs were present in many individuals. A total of fewer than 200 TCR beta chains were listed by the study as associated with cytomegalovirus. It was suggested by the authors that the approach could potentially be generalized to other disease states and immunological phenotypes. In vitro tests confirmed that a few of the cytomegalovirus-associated TCR beta chains recognize cytomegalovirus antigens. In both the original and validation cohorts, the classifier was reported to diagnose cytomegalovirus status with high specificity and sensitivity. A later analysis lacked HLA typing for the validation cohort, so it scored co-occurrence in that cohort across all 120 or so repertoires. In a later analysis, TCRs clustered in the first cohort were found to also tend to co-occur in the roughly 120 validation repertoires, with approximately 95% of cluster scores above 0.

Libraries were constructed by the immunoSEQ multiplex PCR assay. Per the authors' processing: A statistical classification framework was developed to diagnose cytomegalovirus status using the catalog of TCR beta chain sequences. TCRdb holds this immuneACCESS table with in-frame rearrangements only. Some clones are missing; in checked studies, unresolved V genes explain under half, and the rest has no known cause. V and J calls plus clone size are reproduced from that table; the DNA served to infer D and trimming. Across this sample there are 120,000 or so clones, with roughly 84% seen only once. The ten largest clones take up approximately 2.3% of the sample.

What was sequenced was PBMCs. The receptor was isolated from a woman aged 25 to 39 in good health and CMV-seronegative. The rearrangement combines TRBV5-6 with TRBJ1-6; matching of 6 bases hints at TRBD1 as the D gene. The CDR3 has the sequence CASSSLGQSNNSPLHF. The nucleotide sequence reads TGTGCCAGCAGCTCCCTTGGACAGTCAAATAATTCACCCCTCCACTTT. Joined to the reference TRBV5-6 and TRBJ1-6 proteins, this CDR3 gives the full variable domain: DAGVTQSPTHLIKTRGQQVTLRCSPKSGHDTVSWYQQALGQGPQFIFQYYEEEERQRGNFPDRFSGHQFPNYSSELNVNALLLGDSALYLCASSSLGQSNNSPLHFGNGTRLTVT.